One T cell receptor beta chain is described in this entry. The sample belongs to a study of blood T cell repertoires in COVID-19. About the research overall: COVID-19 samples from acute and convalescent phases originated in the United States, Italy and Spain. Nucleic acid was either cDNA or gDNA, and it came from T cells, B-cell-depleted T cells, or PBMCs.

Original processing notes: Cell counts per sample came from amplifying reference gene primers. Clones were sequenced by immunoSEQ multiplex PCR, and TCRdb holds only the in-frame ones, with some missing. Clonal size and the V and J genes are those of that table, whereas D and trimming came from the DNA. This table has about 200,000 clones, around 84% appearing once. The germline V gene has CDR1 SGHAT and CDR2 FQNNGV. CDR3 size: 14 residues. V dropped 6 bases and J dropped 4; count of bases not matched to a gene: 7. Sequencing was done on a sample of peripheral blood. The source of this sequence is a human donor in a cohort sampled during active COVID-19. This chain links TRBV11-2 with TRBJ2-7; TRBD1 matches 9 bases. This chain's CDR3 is CASRRPGQGYEQYF. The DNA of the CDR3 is TGTGCCAGCAGGCGACCGGGACAGGGTTACGAGCAGTACTTC.